This T cell receptor (beta chain) was identified in a study of blood T cells in healthy people across ages. Whole-study findings and limits: It was the long-lived donors that had more naive CD4+ cells and higher diversity than aged donors.

Notes on this clonotype: The antigen remains unidentified.

CDR3 size: 16 residues. Germline V lookup: CDR1 SGDLS, CDR2 YYNGEE. Unmatched junction bases numbered 8, after V lost 2 bases and J lost 2 bases. Sample-barcoded 5' priming and a J-beta primer mix drove a second PCR of 7 to 11 cycles. Via MiXCR, TCRdb re-called the 5' RACE reads, giving one row per CDR3 protein. The sample carries hundreds of thousands of distinct CDR3 sequences, roughly 52% recorded once. This TCR was recovered from a man aged 30-40 years in good health. Specimen: blood. The chain carries TRBV9 and TRBJ2-7; TRBD1 aligns across 9 bases. The CDR3 reads CASSVSPGQGAYEQYF. In DNA, the CDR3 is TGTGCCAGCAGCGTTAGTCCGGGACAGGGCGCCTACGAGCAGTACTTC.